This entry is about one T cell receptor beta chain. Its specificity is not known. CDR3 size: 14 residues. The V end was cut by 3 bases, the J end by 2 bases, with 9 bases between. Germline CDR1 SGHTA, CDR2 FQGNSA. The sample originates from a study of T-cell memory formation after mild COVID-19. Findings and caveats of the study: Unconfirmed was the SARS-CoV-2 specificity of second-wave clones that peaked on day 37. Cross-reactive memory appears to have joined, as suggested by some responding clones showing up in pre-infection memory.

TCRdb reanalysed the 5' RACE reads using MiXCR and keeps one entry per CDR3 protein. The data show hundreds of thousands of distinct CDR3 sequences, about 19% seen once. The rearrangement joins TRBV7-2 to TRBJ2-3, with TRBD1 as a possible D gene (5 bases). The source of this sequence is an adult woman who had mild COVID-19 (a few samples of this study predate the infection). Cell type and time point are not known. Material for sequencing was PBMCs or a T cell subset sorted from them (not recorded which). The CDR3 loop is CASSFQGATDTQYF. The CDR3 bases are TGTGCCAGCAGCTTTCAGGGTGCCACAGATACGCAGTATTTT. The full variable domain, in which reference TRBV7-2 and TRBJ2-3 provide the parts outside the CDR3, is GAGVSQSPSNKVTEKGKDVELRCDPISGHTALYWYRQSLGQGLEFLIYFQGNSAPDKSGLPSDRFSAERTGGSVSTLTIQRTQQEDSAVYLCASSFQGATDTQYFGPGTRLTVL.